A selection of T cell receptor beta chains follows, all from one sample in a study of shared clonotypes between healthy human individuals. TCRdb's table, derived via immunoSEQ multiplex PCR, lists solely in-frame clones and lacks some. The data show roughly 1,500,000 clones, with 98% seen just once and under 0.45% held by the top ten. Sequenced sample: naive CD4+ T cells sorted from blood. Receptor source: a man aged 25 to 45 in good health. CDR3s include the opening cysteine and the closing phenylalanine or tryptophan.

len | j_gene | v_gene | CDR3aa
15 | TRBJ2-7 | TRBV4-3 | CASSRGTSGTYEQYF
13 | TRBJ2-3 | TRBV4-1 | CASSRTSLDTQYF
16 | TRBJ2-3 | TRBV7-9 | CASSLDGTRSTDTQYF
13 | TRBJ1-1 | TRBV4-1 | CASSQVENTEAFF
15 | TRBJ1-1 | TRBV4-1 | CASSSRGIVSPEAFF
17 | TRBJ2-2 | TRBV7-3 | CASSLRSGAPGAGELFF
16 | TRBJ1-3 | TRBV9 | CASSVEPPGGLDTIYF
15 | TRBJ2-1 | TRBV6-5 | CASSYEPQQVNEQFF
11 | TRBJ2-1 | TRBV28 | CASSFLSPQFF
13 | TRBJ2-7 | TRBV5-4 | CASSGALGGEQYF
13 | TRBJ1-2 | TRBV19 | CASSISPGYGYTF
12 | TRBJ2-1 | TRBV5-1 | CASRLGDNEQFF
14 | TRBJ2-3 | TRBV5-4 | CASSRDYIGDTQYF
17 | TRBJ2-1 | TRBV5-6 | CASSSVFPLPRDNEQFF
14 | TRBJ2-7 | TRBV6-5 | CASSRGQGGYEQYF
15 | TRBJ2-7 | TRBV7-9 | CASSSKTTGIYEQYF
15 | TRBJ1-1 | TRBV6-6 | CASRELSLMNTEAFF
15 | TRBJ2-5 | TRBV5-6 | CASSLDLEIQETQYF
17 | TRBJ2-3 | TRBV9 | CASSARGTSGNTDTQYF
19 | TRBJ2-1 | TRBV7-4 | CASSRTGPSGLAGGDEQFF
14 | TRBJ2-1 | TRBV5-1 | CASSPEERERGRFF
17 | TRBJ2-1 | TRBV7-2 | CASSLGVVAGGDNEQFF
14 | TRBJ1-2 | TRBV25-1 | CASSERLQGGGYTF
12 | TRBJ2-7 | TRBV6-1 | CASSGDSYEQYF
15 | TRBJ2-1 | TRBV10-1 | CASSHRDRGYNEQFF
15 | TRBJ2-7 | TRBV5-1 | CASSSGQATLYEQYF
15 | TRBJ2-2 | TRBV27 | CASSLHTANTGELFF
16 | TRBJ2-3 | TRBV7-2 | CASSLVAGVGTDTQYF
17 | TRBJ2-5 | TRBV7-9 | CASSLRLLAGRGETQYF
14 | TRBJ2-1 | TRBV9 | CASSVGTTSNEQFF
14 | TRBJ2-5 | TRBV13 | CASSPRGRGETQYF
14 | TRBJ1-4 | TRBV28 | CASSFDRVIEKLFF
16 | TRBJ2-1 | TRBV15 | CATSRAAGAVYNEQFF
11 | TRBJ1-2 | TRBV29-1 | CSVGELYGYTF
16 | TRBJ1-1 | TRBV7-8 | CASSFLRSARDTEAFF
16 | TRBJ2-5 | TRBV18 | CASSLTPGALQETQYF
14 | TRBJ1-2 | TRBV27 | CASSFRGGSYGYTF
17 | TRBJ2-3 | TRBV7-2 | CASSLQGKRAGADTQYF
14 | TRBJ1-1 | TRBV7-6 | CASSLVQGAPEAFF
13 | . | TRBV5-1 | CASSLSVAYEQYF
14 | TRBJ2-7 | TRBV11-2 | CASSLDRATYEQYF
16 | TRBJ2-1 | TRBV14 | CASSHLGLADYNEQFF
13 | TRBJ1-1 | TRBV5-1 | CASMTGLNTEAFF
15 | TRBJ2-7 | TRBV11-2 | CASSLGGNRAYEQYF
13 | TRBJ2-1 | TRBV30 | CAWSRSSVNEQFF
15 | TRBJ1-2 | TRBV19 | CATLDRRKGEDGYTF
14 | TRBJ2-5 | TRBV5-1 | CASSLGGYQETQYF
14 | TRBJ1-1 | TRBV6-5 | CASSSIRGGTEAFF
17 | TRBJ2-1 | TRBV4-3 | CASSLTSGSASYNEQFF